The T cell receptor (beta chain) described here comes from a study of blood T cell repertoires in COVID-19. Study in general: In each case, the material was cDNA or gDNA derived from T cells, B-cell-depleted T cells, or PBMCs.

This clone has a single count. In Seattle, patients joined the study during active infection and were tracked longitudinally. Germline loops: CDR1 SGHTA, CDR2 FQGNSA. V shed 1 base and J shed 2 bases, with 14 bases lying between them. This CDR3 spans 16 amino acids. Original handling: For nucleated cells, counts were estimated from reference gene primer amplification. TCRdb's table, derived via immunoSEQ multiplex PCR, lists solely in-frame clones and lacks some. That table furnishes V, J and clone size, whereas the DNA furnished D and trimming. The repertoire consists of about 340,000 clones, with about nine tenths occurring once and the leading ten covering around 6.6%.

Sequenced input: peripheral blood. This TCR was recovered from a woman in her 70s with COVID-19, enrolled during active disease. The chain recombines TRBV7-2 with TRBJ2-5; weak D call: TRBD2 (6 bases). The CDR3 bases are TGTGCCAGCAGCTTAGGGGGCCTAGCGTCTCAAGAGACCCAGTACTTC. As protein: CASSLGGLASQETQYF.